This entry concerns a single TCR beta chain. Its antigen is undetermined. Other DNA sequences of this sample code for an identical CDR3. Germline V gene data show CDR1 as SNHLY and CDR2 as FYNNEI. The V end was cut by 2 bases, the J end by 2 bases, with 9 bases between. The CDR3 extends over 14 amino acids. Profiled with immunoSEQ multiplex PCR; TCRdb holds only in-frame clones, not every one. The sample includes approximately 2,000,000 clones, around 93% of them seen just once. The data were taken from a study of shared clonotypes between healthy human individuals. Study in general: Sampling drew on donors who were a couple of women and a few men aged 18 to 49. Overall study findings and caveats: Rarefaction curves obtained for sorted subsets showed sequencing incomplete despite large depth. Non-shared clonotypes showed lower generation probabilities than clonotypes common to all four donors. It was the few donors that limited the genetic and exposure-history diversity represented.

The sample consisted of naive CD4+ T cells from PBMCs. The sample's subset: CD45RA+ positively selected. This sequence originates from a man between 18 and 35 years old in good health. Some clones in this sample may be carry-over from other donors' samples. The V gene is TRBV2, the J gene TRBJ2-5; D is possibly TRBD2 (5 bases). The CDR3 DNA reads as TGTGCCAGCAGTGAACGGGCGGGTCAAGAGACCCAGTACTTC. It translates to CASSERAGQETQYF.